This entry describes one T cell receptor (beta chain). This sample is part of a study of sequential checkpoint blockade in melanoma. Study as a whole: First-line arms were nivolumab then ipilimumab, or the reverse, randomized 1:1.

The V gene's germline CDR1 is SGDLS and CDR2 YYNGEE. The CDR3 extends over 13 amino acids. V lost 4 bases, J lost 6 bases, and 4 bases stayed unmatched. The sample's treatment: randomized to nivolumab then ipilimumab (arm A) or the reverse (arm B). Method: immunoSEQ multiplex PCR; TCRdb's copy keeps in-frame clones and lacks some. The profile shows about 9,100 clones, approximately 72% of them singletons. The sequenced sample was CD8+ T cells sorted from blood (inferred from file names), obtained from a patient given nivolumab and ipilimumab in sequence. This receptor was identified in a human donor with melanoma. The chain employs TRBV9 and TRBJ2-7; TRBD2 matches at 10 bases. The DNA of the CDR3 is TGTGCCAGCAGCTTAAGCGGGGGGGGCGAGCAGTACTTC. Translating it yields CASSLSGGGEQYF.